This TCR beta chain was profiled in a study of molecular identifiers for immune sequencing clone quantification. General observations from the study: Clones above 20 RNA copies held over 97% of effector molecules, under 1% in naive cells.

The germline gives CDR1 SGHAT, CDR2 FQNNGV. This CDR3 spans 15 amino acids. TCRdb redid the calling of the PCR reads with MiXCR, one entry per CDR3 protein. This table holds about 640,000 distinct CDR3 sequences, less than 20% found once. Naive CD8 libraries were made from about 20,000 to 1,000,000 sorted cells, and they used 10%, 30% or 50% RNA. Remarks on this clonotype: Its antigen is undetermined. This may stem from a read error, because a much larger clone lies one nucleotide away.

Sequences were obtained from naive CD8+ T cells from blood, with Jurkat cell RNA spiked in. Subset given: FACS-sorted CD8+CD4-CCR7+CD45RA+ naive T cells. The sequence was obtained from a human donor in good health. Some libraries in this study had Jurkat cell RNA spiked in. The gene calls are TRBV11-2 and TRBJ2-5; no definite D call. CDR3 region: CDSSSDWSLQETQYF. CDR3 DNA sequence: TGTGACAGCAGCTCCGATTGGTCGTTGCAAGAGACCCAGTACTTC.